The 21 T cell receptor beta chains below were found in one sample sequenced in a study of a mutant IDH1 vaccine in newly diagnosed glioma. The method was immunoSEQ multiplex PCR; TCRdb's version includes in-frame clones alone and lacks a portion of them. Seen here are approximately 70,000 clones, less than 85% observed once, and the top ten hold 8.2%. Specified time point: baseline, week 1 (first vaccination visit). The treatment was: pre-vaccination baseline after standard-of-care therapy. The sample was PBMCs, taken from a glioma patient treated with radiotherapy, temozolomide or both. The receptors were gathered from a man aged 45-65 years with glioma.

This chain uses TRBV7-2 with TRBJ2-1; 13 positions agree with TRBD2. The junction had 7 bases not matched to a gene; V was cut back by 1 base and J by 13 bases. Germline CDR1 and CDR2: SGHTA and FQGNSA. CDR3 length equals 15 residues. The CDR3 nucleotides read TGTGCCAGCAGCTTAGGACTAGCGGGGGGCCCAAGCCAGTTCTTC. Amino acid sequence: CASSLGLAGGPSQFF. Using reference TRBV7-2 and TRBJ2-1 for the parts outside the CDR3, the full variable domain is GAGVSQSPSNKVTEKGKDVELRCDPISGHTALYWYRQSLGQGLEFLIYFQGNSAPDKSGLPSDRFSAERTGGSVSTLTIQRTQQEDSAVYLCASSLGLAGGPSQFFGPGTRLTVL.

V is TRBV14 and J is TRBJ2-7, with a weak D call TRBD2 (6 bases). The V end was cut by 0 bases, the J end by 5 bases, with 14 bases between. CDR3 length: 15 amino acids. From germline, CDR1 is SGHDN and CDR2 FVKESK. CDR3: CASSQDRTGSDEQYF. CDR3 nucleotide sequence: TGTGCCAGCAGCCAAGACCGGACCGGGAGTGACGAGCAGTACTTC. The full variable domain, rest sourced from reference TRBV14 and TRBJ2-7, is EAGVTQFPSHSVIEKGQTVTLRCDPISGHDNLYWYRRVMGKEIKFLLHFVKESKQDESGMPNNRFLAERTGGTYSTLKVQPAELEDSGVYFCASSQDRTGSDEQYFGPGTRLTVT.

The genes are TRBV5-1 and TRBJ2-5; D might be TRBD1 (6 bases). CDR3 length: 14 amino acids. V shed 4 bases and J shed 2 bases, with 12 bases lying between them. CDR1 is SGHRS, CDR2 YFSETQ, per germline. The CDR3 DNA reads as TGCGCCAGCAGCATTAGAAGGGGGCAAGAGACCCAGTACTTC. Translated, it gives CASSIRRGQETQYF.

The J gene is TRBJ2-7, the V gene TRBV10-2, with TRBD2 as a possible D gene (7 bases). From germline, CDR1 is WSHSY and CDR2 SAAADI. V was clipped by 1 base and J by 4 bases, with 14 bases between them. The CDR3 has 15 residues. The CDR3 region is CASSEWTGGLYEQYF. The CDR3, as DNA: TGCGCCAGCAGTGAGTGGACGGGGGGCCTGTACGAGCAGTACTTC.

V and J are TRBV6-1 and TRBJ1-1; 7 positions match TRBD1. J gave up 7 bases and V 0 bases, and 2 bases lay outside the gene matches. The CDR3 has 13 amino acids. CDR1 and CDR2 (germline): MNHNS, SASEGT. The DNA of the CDR3 is TGTGCCAGCAGTGAAGCGAGGGACAGTGAAGCTTTCTTT. Residues: CASSEARDSEAFF.

V is TRBV4-3 and J is TRBJ2-3, with D unresolved. Deletions cut 1 base from V and 4 bases from J, with 6 bases between. CDR3 length: 13 amino acids. CDR1 and CDR2 (germline): LGHNA, YSLEER. The CDR3 sequence is CASSQVLSDTQYF. CDR3 coding DNA: TGCGCCAGCAGCCAAGTTCTCTCAGATACGCAGTATTTT.

The chain employs TRBV19 and TRBJ2-3, with D unclear. There are 14 residues in the CDR3. Trimming took off 3 bases at V and 2 bases at J, with 9 bases between the two ends. The germline gives CDR1 LNHDA, CDR2 SQIVND (reference sequence). The CDR3: CASSMESNTDTQYF. The CDR3 region has the DNA TGTGCCAGTAGTATGGAGAGTAACACAGATACGCAGTATTTT.

The sample holds one count of this clone. The gene calls are TRBV30 and TRBJ1-2, with no clear D. There are 14 residues in the CDR3. V gave up 2 bases and J gave up 0 bases, with 10 bases separating them. CDR1 is GTSNPN and CDR2 is SVGIG in the germline V gene (reference sequence). CDR3 DNA: TGTGCCTGGAGTTTCGAATCTTCTAACTATGGCTACACCTTC. Its protein product is CAWSFESSNYGYTF.

This sequence joins TRBV6-1 and TRBJ1-1, with D hard to call. CDR3 length: 12 amino acids. Germline-derived CDR1 and CDR2 are MNHNS and SASEGT. Trimming left V 4 bases short and J 6 bases short, with 9 bases between. CDR3 DNA sequence: TGTGCCAGCAGTGTGCCAGGATCTGAAGCTTTCTTT. Translated: CASSVPGSEAFF.

CDR3 sequence: CASRTGLPVTYEQYF. The DNA for the CDR3 is TGTGCCAGCAGAACGGGACTTCCTGTTACCTACGAGCAGTACTTC. The genes are TRBV27 and TRBJ2-7; tentative D call: TRBD2 (6 bases). The CDR3 runs to 15 residues. V was pared by 6 bases and J by 2 bases, with 17 bases between. CDR1 and CDR2 from the germline V gene are MNHEY and SMNVEV (reference sequence).

The V gene is TRBV7-2, the J gene TRBJ2-7; D is perhaps TRBD1 (6 bases). This CDR3 is 17 amino acids long. Germline CDR1 reads SGHTA; CDR2 reads FQGNSA. V lost 1 base, J lost 2 bases, and 18 bases lay in between. CDR3 coding DNA: TGTGCCAGCAGCTTAGGACGGTCCGGACAGAGAGCCTACGAGCAGTACTTC. It translates to CASSLGRSGQRAYEQYF.

This clone showed up just once. The rearrangement links TRBV6-1 to TRBJ1-2; 8 bases are shared with TRBD1. Germline V lookup: CDR1 MNHNS, CDR2 SASEGT. The CDR3 contains 13 residues. J lost 3 bases, V lost 6 bases, and 3 bases had no gene match. The CDR3 reads CASRGQAYYGYTF. CDR3 nucleotides: TGTGCCAGCAGGGGACAGGCTTACTATGGCTACACCTTC.

The chain couples TRBV18 to TRBJ2-7; possible D gene TRBD1, 6 bases. The CDR3 length is 15 residues. Trimming removed 5 bases at V and 2 bases at J, with 16 bases between. Germline CDR1 is KGHSH and CDR2 is LQKENI. The CDR3 DNA sequence: TGTGCCAGCTCAACCACAGGGTCGGAGACCTACGAGCAGTACTTC. Its translation is CASSTTGSETYEQYF.

The chain carries TRBV6-6 and TRBJ2-7; the D is unclear. V lost 5 bases and J 6 bases, leaving 11 bases between the germline ends. Germline V lookup: CDR1 MNHNY, CDR2 SVGAGI (reference sequence). There are 12 residues in the CDR3. The CDR3 reads CASSLLTVEQYF. CDR3 DNA: TGTGCCAGCAGTCTACTAACCGTCGAGCAGTACTTC.

The chain employs TRBV5-1 and TRBJ1-1; 10 bases fit TRBD1. Germline CDR1 is SGHRS and CDR2 is YFSETQ. V trimming: 2 bases; J trimming: 5 bases; junction bases outside the gene matches: 6. CDR3 size: 15 residues. The CDR3 DNA follows: TGCGCCAGCAGCTTCTTGACAGGGGGCGAGACTGAAGCTTTCTTT. Encoded protein: CASSFLTGGETEAFF. Full variable domain (missing parts from reference TRBV5-1 and TRBJ1-1): KAGVTQTPRYLIKTRGQQVTLSCSPISGHRSVSWYQQTPGQGLQFLFEYFSETQRNKGNFPGRFSGRQFSNSRSEMNVSTLELGDSALYLCASSFLTGGETEAFFGQGTRLTVV.

The gene calls are TRBV27 and TRBJ1-3, with a possible D match to TRBD1 (5 bases). From germline, CDR1 is MNHEY and CDR2 SMNVEV (reference sequence). Deletions cut 8 bases from V and 2 bases from J, with 13 bases between. The CDR3 loop spans 14 amino acids. DNA for the CDR3: TGTGCCAGCTGGGGGAGGGTCACTGGAAACACCATATATTTT. Translation gives CASWGRVTGNTIYF.

The chain recombines TRBV5-6 with TRBJ1-5, with D unresolved. The V gene lost 3 bases and the J gene lost 4 bases, with 11 bases spanning the gap. This CDR3 contains 14 residues. CDR1 is SGHDT and CDR2 is YYEEEE in the germline V gene. The DNA of the CDR3 is TGTGCCAGCAGCTCGCGAGGGATAAATCAGCCCCAGCATTTT. This sequence encodes CASSSRGINQPQHF. Together with reference TRBV5-6 and TRBJ1-5, the CDR3 gives the full variable domain: DAGVTQSPTHLIKTRGQQVTLRCSPKSGHDTVSWYQQALGQGPQFIFQYYEEEERQRGNFPDRFSGHQFPNYSSELNVNALLLGDSALYLCASSSRGINQPQHFGDGTRLSIL.

The chain links TRBV5-1 to TRBJ2-3; possible D gene TRBD2, 6 bases. V shed 3 bases and J shed 5 bases, with 13 bases lying between them. The CDR3 contains 14 residues. Germline lookup yields CDR1 SGHRS and CDR2 YFSETQ. The CDR3 nucleotides are TGCGCCAGCAGCTGGTCTAGCGAGAAAGATACGCAGTATTTT. Amino acids: CASSWSSEKDTQYF.

The chain links TRBV27 to TRBJ1-6; D unresolved. The V and J ends lost 2 bases and 6 bases respectively, with 8 bases between them. CDR3 length equals 14 residues. Germline V gives CDR1 MNHEY, CDR2 SMNVEV (reference sequence). Here the CDR3 reads CASSLVPPNSPLHF. The CDR3 DNA sequence: TGTGCCAGCAGTTTAGTCCCCCCTAATTCACCCCTCCACTTT.

The V and J genes are TRBV27 and TRBJ2-7; D is undetermined. Germline CDR1 is MNHEY and CDR2 is SMNVEV (reference sequence). With 6 bases removed from V and 7 bases from J, the gap between germline ends came to 10 bases. The CDR3 is made up of 11 amino acids. In DNA form, the CDR3 reads TGTGCCAGCAGCATGACTGGGGAGCAGTACTTC. It codes for CASSMTGEQYF.

CDR3 loop: CASTLIEGGRNRQYF. The CDR3 region has the DNA TGTGCCAGCACCCTGATTGAAGGGGGAAGGAATAGGCAGTATTTT. This chain uses TRBV2 with TRBJ2-3; D perhaps matches TRBD1 (6 bases). Trimming took 7 bases from V and 11 from J, leaving 25 bases between them. Germline-derived CDR1 and CDR2 are SNHLY and FYNNEI. This CDR3 has 15 amino acids.